These 21 T cell receptor beta chains were sequenced from one sample in a study of shared T cell receptors in the human thymus. Produced via immunoSEQ multiplex PCR; TCRdb's table is partial and in-frame only. Of hundreds of thousands of clones listed, 95% are singletons. Sequences were obtained from thymocytes. The receptor source for this set is a human donor.

The chain joins TRBV30 to TRBJ1-4; 8 bases match TRBD1. Germline V gene lookup returns CDR1 GTSNPN and CDR2 SVGIG (reference sequence). V lost 3 bases to trimming and J lost 5 bases; unmatched junction nucleotides: 14. The CDR3 runs 17 residues. For the CDR3, the DNA is TGTGCCTGGAGCATGCTCCCTGGGGACAGGACAAATGAAAAACTGTTTTTT. Translated: CAWSMLPGDRTNEKLFF.

The chain carries TRBV4-3 and TRBJ2-3; TRBD2 is a possible D gene (5 bases). V was shortened by 3 bases and J by 0 bases, with 10 bases between the two germline ends. Germline V gives CDR1 LGHNA, CDR2 YSLEER. The CDR3 has 15 residues. In nucleotides, the CDR3 is TGCGCCAGCAGCCAGGACTCGCCCAGCACAGATACGCAGTATTTT. It specifies CASSQDSPSTDTQYF.

The V and J genes are TRBV25-1 and TRBJ1-5; 8 nucleotides line up with TRBD1. Unmatched junction bases numbered 6, after V lost 4 bases and J lost 4 bases. In germline, CDR1 is MGHDK, CDR2 SYGVNS. The CDR3 is 15 residues long. Here the CDR3 reads CASSGTGGGNQPQHF. The DNA of the CDR3 is TGTGCCAGCAGTGGAACAGGGGGAGGGAATCAGCCCCAGCATTTT.

The gene calls are TRBV6-1 and TRBJ1-2; D gene unclear. Looked up from germline, CDR1 is MNHNS and CDR2 is SASEGT. This CDR3 region has 11 residues. Trimming left V 8 bases short and J 4 bases short, with 8 bases between. CDR3 coding DNA: TGTGCCAGCCCTGGGATCTATGGCTACACCTTC. Residues: CASPGIYGYTF.

J is TRBJ2-2 and V is TRBV5-1; maybe TRBD1 (6 bases). The length of the CDR3 is 15 residues. V was cut by 6 bases and J by 3 bases, with 15 bases left in between. The germline V gene has CDR1 SGHRS and CDR2 YFSETQ. The CDR3 bases are TGCGCCAGCACCTACAGGGATAAGGACACCGGGGAGCTGTTTTTT. Translated: CASTYRDKDTGELFF.

The chain has TRBV28 and TRBJ2-2, with D possibly called TRBD1 or TRBD2 (5 bases each). Per the germline V gene, CDR1 is MDHEN and CDR2 is SYDVKM. There are 16 residues in the CDR3. V lost 2 bases to trimming and J lost 4 bases, with 14 bases between them. CDR3 amino acids: CASSLPCPGTTGELFF. The CDR3 DNA is TGTGCCAGCAGTTTACCTTGCCCGGGGACCACCGGGGAGCTGTTTTTT.

The rearrangement uses TRBV19 and TRBJ1-2, with D uncertain. The CDR3 has 15 amino acids. The V gene's germline CDR1 is LNHDA and CDR2 SQIVND (reference sequence). V lost 4 bases to trimming and J lost 3 bases, with 15 bases between them. The CDR3 here is CASSRQRKEDYGYTF. The CDR3, as DNA: TGTGCCAGTAGTAGACAAAGGAAGGAGGACTATGGCTACACCTTC.

This clone was detected once. The chain is built from TRBV18 and TRBJ2-2; 10 bases line up with TRBD2. Germline CDR1 reads KGHSH; CDR2 reads LQKENI. The CDR3 has 22 residues. Germline trimming cut 6 bases from V and 4 bases from J; bases unmatched to any gene: 26. The CDR3 sequence: CASSRRTGFQREGPAGTGELFF. In nucleotides, the CDR3 is TGTGCCAGCTCCCGGAGGACAGGGTTCCAGCGGGAGGGCCCGGCGGGCACCGGGGAGCTGTTTTTT.

This chain links TRBV27 with TRBJ2-1; no clear D gene. V was shortened by 3 bases and J by 3 bases, with 9 bases between the two germline ends. The germline V gene encodes CDR1 MNHEY and CDR2 SMNVEV (reference sequence). CDR3 length: 14 residues. The CDR3 coding sequence is TGTGCCAGCAGTTTGGCCCTTAACTACAATGAGCAGTTCTTC. It codes for CASSLALNYNEQFF.

Only a few counts were recorded for this clone. The V and J genes are TRBV18 and TRBJ2-5; the match to TRBD1 covers 8 bases. The CDR3 covers 15 residues. CDR1 and CDR2 (germline): KGHSH, LQKENI. Trimming cost V 4 bases and J 3 bases; bases outside gene matches: 7. In nucleotides, the CDR3 is TGTGCCAGCTCACGCCGACAGGGGCTAAAAGAGACCCAGTACTTC. Translating gives CASSRRQGLKETQYF.

This chain connects TRBV11-2 to TRBJ2-3; D perhaps matches TRBD2 (6 bases). The CDR3 has 17 amino acids. CDR1 and CDR2 (germline): SGHAT, FQNNGV. The V end was cut by 6 bases, the J end by 7 bases, with 26 bases between. This CDR3 is CASSSLEGGSGGYTQYF. DNA for the CDR3: TGTGCCAGCAGTAGTCTAGAGGGAGGCTCTGGGGGTTATACGCAGTATTTT.

The rearrangement links TRBV5-1 to TRBJ1-2; 8 bases are shared with TRBD1. The CDR3 covers 17 residues. The germline V gene encodes CDR1 SGHRS and CDR2 YFSETQ. Trimming took 4 bases from V and 4 from J; bases not matched to a gene: 15. CDR3 loop: CASSEDQGADNGYGYTF. CDR3 DNA: TGCGCCAGCAGCGAGGACCAGGGGGCGGACAATGGCTATGGCTACACCTTC.

The CDR3 spells CASSYSKEEQYF. The CDR3 region has the DNA TGTGCCAGCAGTTACTCGAAAGAGGAGCAGTACTTC. This sequence joins TRBV6-6 and TRBJ2-7; D gene ambiguous. V lost 0 bases, J lost 7 bases, and 7 bases lay in between. CDR1 and CDR2 (germline): MNHNY, SVGAGI (reference sequence). The CDR3 has 12 amino acids.

The chain couples TRBV6-1 to TRBJ1-5, with D perhaps TRBD1 (6 bases). The CDR3 totals 14 residues. Trimming removed 4 bases from V and 7 bases from J, with 14 bases in between. The V gene's germline CDR1 is MNHNS and CDR2 SASEGT. This CDR3 is CASSALTGLQPQHF. The CDR3, as DNA: TGTGCCAGCAGTGCTCTGACAGGTTTACAGCCCCAGCATTTT.

CDR3 DNA sequence: TGTGCCAGCAGCCAAGATCGGGTTAGCGGAGGTTCACTAACCTACGAGCAGTACTTC. Protein: CASSQDRVSGGSLTYEQYF. The chain recombines TRBV4-2 with TRBJ2-7; possibly TRBD2 for D (6 bases). Germline lookup yields CDR1 LGHNA and CDR2 YNFKEQ. With 0 bases removed from V and 2 bases from J, the gap between germline ends came to 23 bases. The CDR3 length is 19 residues.

The chain is built from TRBV10-1 and TRBJ2-1, with no clear D. Germline V gene lookup returns CDR1 WNHNN and CDR2 SYGVQD (reference sequence). The CDR3 has 11 residues. Trimming pared 5 bases from V and 4 bases from J, leaving 3 bases between. The CDR3 spells CASSRYNEQFF. The CDR3 coding sequence is TGCGCCAGCAGTAGATACAATGAGCAGTTCTTC.

The chain recombines TRBV11-2 with TRBJ1-2, with a tentative D call TRBD1 (5 bases). The CDR3 runs to 14 residues. The V end was cut by 1 base, the J end by 7 bases, with 13 bases between. Per germline, CDR1 SGHAT and CDR2 FQNNGV. This CDR3 reads CASSLGRGASGYTF. In DNA, the CDR3 is TGTGCCAGCAGCTTAGGAAGGGGCGCGAGTGGCTACACCTTC. The whole variable domain, filled in from reference TRBV11-2 and TRBJ1-2, reads EAGVAQSPRYKIIEKRQSVAFWCNPISGHATLYWYQQILGQGPKLLIQFQNNGVVDDSQLPKDRFSAERLKGVDSTLKIQPAKLEDSAVYLCASSLGRGASGYTFGSGTRLTVV.

The chain has TRBV30 and TRBJ2-3; 9 bases are shared with TRBD1. CDR1 GTSNPN and CDR2 SVGIG come from the germline V gene (reference sequence). The CDR3 is 14 residues long. The trim removed 5 bases at V and 4 bases at J, leaving 7 bases unmatched. The CDR3 spells CAWGGQGLPDTQYF. DNA of the CDR3: TGTGCCTGGGGTGGACAGGGGCTCCCAGATACGCAGTATTTT.

V is TRBV29-1 and J is TRBJ2-5; tentative D call: TRBD2 (5 bases). This CDR3 contains 11 residues. The germline gives CDR1 SQVTM, CDR2 ANQGSEA. Trimming took 5 bases from V and 5 from J, leaving 9 bases between them. The CDR3 spells CSVSGSETQYF. The CDR3 DNA sequence: TGCAGCGTTTCGGGGAGTGAGACCCAGTACTTC.

V and J are TRBV5-5 and TRBJ1-3; 10 nucleotides agree with TRBD1. This CDR3 region has 17 residues. The V segment lost 0 bases and the J segment 3 bases; nucleotides outside the gene matches: 6. CDR1 and CDR2 from the germline V gene are SGHKS and YYEKEE (reference sequence). CDR3 amino acids: CASSLAGGTGVGNTIYF. The CDR3 nucleotides read TGTGCCAGCAGCTTGGCCGGCGGGACAGGGGTTGGAAACACCATATATTTT.

The chain recombines TRBV11-2 with TRBJ1-2; weak D call: TRBD1 (5 bases). CDR1 and CDR2 (germline): SGHAT, FQNNGV. This CDR3 has 17 residues. V lost 7 bases, J lost 4 bases, and 25 bases lay in between. DNA of the CDR3: TGTGCCAGCACCTCGTTTTCCCTCTCAAGGGGTACCTATGGCTACACCTTC. It encodes CASTSFSLSRGTYGYTF.